This T cell receptor beta chain originates from a study of blood T cell repertoires in COVID-19. Data came from immunoSEQ multiplex PCR; TCRdb stores just in-frame clones and leaves some out. Here the sample spans about 200,000 clones, over 60% being singletons. The V and J ends lost 2 bases and 0 bases respectively, with 8 bases between them. This CDR3 region has 13 residues. CDR1 SQVTM and CDR2 ANQGSEA come from the germline V gene. Input material: peripheral blood. The gene calls are TRBV29-1 and TRBJ2-7; tentative D call: TRBD2 (5 bases). The clonotype originates from a woman in her seventies with acute or convalescent COVID-19. The CDR3 sequence is CSVELSGSYEQYF. Here the CDR3 DNA reads TGCAGCGTTGAATTAAGCGGCTCCTACGAGCAGTACTTC.